The 19 T cell receptor beta chains in this list originate from one sample, sequenced in a study of cytomegalovirus exposure and HLA in healthy donors. The PCR was carried out with 60 Vbeta primers and 13 Jbeta primers. The method was immunoSEQ multiplex PCR; TCRdb's version includes in-frame clones alone and lacks a portion of them. The table has 120,000 to 150,000 clones, roughly 86% seen once. Input material: PBMCs. The source of these receptors is a man between 18 and 29 years old in good health and CMV-seropositive.

The V gene is TRBV5-1, the J gene TRBJ1-1, with TRBD1 matching over 8 bases. Germline V gene sequence: CDR1 SGHRS, CDR2 YFSETQ. The CDR3 covers 14 residues. With 4 bases clipped from V and 5 bases from J, the junction kept 7 bases outside the gene matches. The DNA for the CDR3 is TGCGCCAGCAGCGCCGGGACAGGAGGGACTGAAGCTTTCTTT. Its protein product is CASSAGTGGTEAFF.

J is TRBJ2-7 and V is TRBV6-1; 8 nucleotides line up with TRBD1. Germline CDR1 is MNHNS and CDR2 is SASEGT. This CDR3 contains 15 residues. The ends lost 7 bases at V and 1 base at J; junction bases unmatched: 9. The CDR3 region is CASNLGQGGSYEQYF. The CDR3 DNA reads as TGTGCCAGCAACCTCGGACAGGGAGGATCCTACGAGCAGTACTTC.

This chain connects TRBV5-1 to TRBJ2-1; D might be TRBD2 (6 bases). V dropped 5 bases and J dropped 4 bases, with 16 bases sitting between them. Germline CDR1 is SGHRS and CDR2 is YFSETQ. The CDR3 runs to 15 residues. The CDR3 sequence: CASSPSGVGYNEQFF. The CDR3 region has the DNA TGCGCCAGCAGTCCATCGGGAGTAGGTTACAATGAGCAGTTCTTC.

This rearrangement joins TRBV5-4 to TRBJ1-4, with no clear D. The V and J ends lost 0 bases and 7 bases respectively, with 10 bases between them. Germline CDR1 is SGHNT and CDR2 is YYREEE (reference sequence). This CDR3 has 14 amino acids. The CDR3: CASSLGRGPEKLFF. For the CDR3, the DNA is TGTGCCAGCAGCTTGGGGCGAGGGCCTGAAAAACTGTTTTTT. Full variable domain (outside the CDR3, taken from reference TRBV5-4 and TRBJ1-4): ETGVTQSPTHLIKTRGQQVTLRCSSQSGHNTVSWYQQALGQGPQFIFQYYREEENGRGNFPPRFSGLQFPNYSSELNVNALELDDSALYLCASSLGRGPEKLFFGSGTQLSVL.

This chain links TRBV5-1 with TRBJ2-7; 7 bases map to TRBD2. Trimming took 1 base from V and 2 from J; bases not matched to a gene: 3. This CDR3 contains 14 residues. Germline loops: CDR1 SGHRS, CDR2 YFSETQ. CDR3 region: CASSLQTSAYEQYF. In nucleotides, the CDR3 is TGCGCCAGCAGCTTGCAAACTAGCGCCTACGAGCAGTACTTC.

The chain couples TRBV27 to TRBJ2-1; 7 bases align to TRBD2. This CDR3 contains 13 residues. Germline V gene sequence: CDR1 MNHEY, CDR2 SMNVEV (reference sequence). CDR3 coding DNA: TGTGAGGCGGGAGCCGGTAACGGCAATGAGCAGTTCTTC. It encodes CEAGAGNGNEQFF.

The genes are TRBV29-1 and TRBJ2-2; 7 bases map to TRBD1. The CDR3 runs 14 residues. The ends lost 4 bases at V and 1 base at J; junction bases unmatched: 3. Germline CDR1 and CDR2: SQVTM and ANQGSEA. The CDR3, as DNA: TGCAGCGTTGCCCGGGACAGGAACACCGGGGAGCTGTTTTTT. Amino acid sequence: CSVARDRNTGELFF.

The gene calls are TRBV4-1 and TRBJ2-7; TRBD2 matches at 7 bases. CDR1 is MGHRA and CDR2 is YSYEKL in the germline V gene. The CDR3 covers 15 residues. The J segment lost 5 bases and the V segment lost 0 bases, leaving 7 bases of the junction unmatched. CDR3 protein: CASSQEYQLANEQYF. DNA for the CDR3: TGCGCCAGCAGCCAAGAGTACCAACTAGCGAACGAGCAGTACTTC.

V and J are TRBV7-9 and TRBJ2-1, with TRBD1 as a possible D gene (5 bases). The CDR3 sequence is 15 residues long. Germline CDR1 reads SEHNR; CDR2 reads FQNEAQ (reference sequence). V lost 5 bases and J 10 bases, leaving 21 bases between the germline ends. The CDR3 loop is CASSPRVDVRQEQFF. In DNA, the CDR3 is TGTGCCAGCAGCCCCAGGGTCGATGTTCGGCAAGAGCAGTTCTTC.

This clone was seen a few times. V usage is TRBV12-5 and J usage is TRBJ2-5; D is undetermined. Germline lookup yields CDR1 LGHNT and CDR2 FRNRAP. Trimming took 5 bases from V and 3 from J, leaving 16 bases between them. The CDR3 covers 15 residues. CDR3 loop: CASGTLPSLEETQYF. In DNA, the CDR3 is TGTGCTAGTGGTACCCTACCCTCGCTCGAAGAGACCCAGTACTTC.

The V call is TRBV5-1, the J call TRBJ2-7; 13 bases are a match to TRBD2. This CDR3 is 20 amino acids long. Trimming cost V 0 bases and J 4 bases; bases outside gene matches: 16. Germline V CDR1 and CDR2: SGHRS, YFSETQ. CDR3 nucleotide sequence: TGCGCCAGCAGCTTGGTCCAGGGACTAGCGGGACCTACCTCACCGTACGAGCAGTACTTC. This translates into CASSLVQGLAGPTSPYEQYF.

The chain is built from TRBV15 and TRBJ1-1; D not certain. The CDR3 spans 17 residues. CDR1 and CDR2 (germline): LNHNV, YYDKDF (reference sequence). With 1 base removed from V and 0 bases from J, the gap between germline ends came to 15 bases. The CDR3 DNA reads TGTGCCACCAGCAGAGGTTCGGTCGGGATATTGAACACTGAAGCTTTCTTT. It codes for CATSRGSVGILNTEAFF.

The chain uses TRBV27 and TRBJ2-3, with D perhaps matching TRBD1 (6 bases). Per germline, CDR1 MNHEY and CDR2 SMNVEV (reference sequence). V lost 4 bases and J 5 bases, leaving 13 bases between the germline ends. The CDR3 extends over 14 amino acids. CDR3 amino acids: CASSSRQAGDTQYF. CDR3 nucleotides: TGTGCCAGCAGTTCTCGACAGGCCGGAGATACGCAGTATTTT.

The table lists this clone with a count of one. The CDR3 coding sequence is TGTGCCAGCAGTTGGCGGGGCTCCACAGATACGCAGTATTTT. Translated, it gives CASSWRGSTDTQYF. V gene TRBV27 combines with J gene TRBJ2-3, with D possibly TRBD2 on 6 matching bases. The V end lost 4 bases, the J end lost 2 bases, and 10 bases lay between the germline ends. CDR3 length: 14 amino acids. CDR1 is MNHEY, CDR2 SMNVEV, per germline (reference sequence).

This clone was seen a handful of times. The chain uses TRBV6-5 and TRBJ2-5, with 9 positions matching TRBD1. Germline values: CDR1 MNHEY, CDR2 SVGAGI. With 6 bases clipped from V and 6 bases from J, the junction kept 8 bases outside the gene matches. The CDR3 runs to 14 residues. This chain's CDR3 is CASRKVQGAKTQYF. The DNA for the CDR3 is TGTGCCAGCAGAAAAGTACAGGGGGCGAAGACCCAGTACTTC.

The chain recombines TRBV7-9 with TRBJ1-1; D might be TRBD1 (5 bases). The CDR3 length is 13 residues. The germline V gene has CDR1 SEHNR and CDR2 FQNEAQ (reference sequence). Trimming stripped 7 bases from V and 5 bases from J, with 14 bases between. The CDR3 loop is CASTSGGTTEAFF. The CDR3 bases are TGTGCCAGCACCTCCGGGGGAACGACTGAAGCTTTCTTT.

The chain recombines TRBV9 with TRBJ2-1; possible D gene TRBD1, 6 bases. The CDR3 loop spans 15 amino acids. The V gene's germline CDR1 is SGDLS and CDR2 YYNGEE. V lost 4 bases to trimming and J lost 0 bases, with 11 bases between them. The CDR3 sequence is CASSPDRSSYNEQFF. CDR3 bases: TGTGCCAGCAGCCCCGACAGGAGCTCCTACAATGAGCAGTTCTTC. The entire variable domain, with the rest obtained from reference TRBV9 and TRBJ2-1, is as follows: DSGVTQTPKHLITATGQRVTLRCSPRSGDLSVYWYQQSLDQGLQFLIQYYNGEERAKGNILERFSAQQFPDLHSELNLSSLELGDSALYFCASSPDRSSYNEQFFGPGTRLTVL.

The chain links TRBV7-3 to TRBJ2-2; a possible D gene is TRBD1 (5 bases). V was shortened by 9 bases and J by 1 base, with 12 bases between the two germline ends. The CDR3 is made up of 14 amino acids. From germline, CDR1 is SGHTA and CDR2 FQGTGA. As DNA, the CDR3 is TGTGCCAGTAAGCCCCAGGGGAACACCGGGGAGCTGTTTTTT. The encoded protein is CASKPQGNTGELFF.

In the case of this clone: Additional DNA sequences in this sample encode the identical CDR3. The V gene is TRBV6-1, the J gene TRBJ1-2, with D possibly matching TRBD1 (5 bases). With 1 base removed from V and 3 bases from J, the gap between germline ends came to 6 bases. The CDR3 sequence is 13 residues long. In germline, CDR1 is MNHNS, CDR2 SASEGT. In DNA, the CDR3 is TGTGCCAGCAGTGAAGGACAGTACTATGGCTACACCTTC. This codes for CASSEGQYYGYTF.